This TCR beta chain was recorded in a study of T cells in Graves' hyperthyroidism and ophthalmopathy. Researchers amplified the TCR beta CDR3 regions from RNA transcripts. The study used the HTBI primer set for a first-round RT-PCR of the TCR CDR3. Using its own MiXCR run on the multiplex PCR reads, TCRdb lists one record per CDR3 protein. Altogether some 320,000 distinct CDR3 sequences are present, roughly an eighth being singletons, with the ten largest covering 30% to 35%. Germline assignment: CDR1 LNHNV and CDR2 YYDKDF (reference sequence). The CDR3 consists of 16 residues. The ends were cut back, 1 base at V and 4 bases at J, with 15 bases in the middle. This clonotype was counted a single time.

This TCR derives from a woman aged 40 to 50 with Graves' ophthalmopathy. The rearrangement joins TRBV15 to TRBJ2-3; D unresolved. The sample was blood. The CDR3 DNA reads TGTGCCACCAGCAGAGCCCTCGGACCGATGGCAGATACGCAGTATTTT. It specifies CATSRALGPMADTQYF.